The 20 T cell receptor beta chains given below trace back to one sample, sequenced in a study of blood T cell repertoires in COVID-19 (dated by TCRdb to 2018 to 2020). The library was obtained by the immunoSEQ multiplex PCR assay. TCRdb obtained this table from immuneACCESS and retained in-frame rearrangements with V and J assigned. These tables miss some clones; where compared with another copy, unresolved V genes account for less than half of the shortfall, and the remainder is unexplained. The sample includes about 440,000 clones, with around 91% observed a single time. Less than 0.75% of the sample is held by the ten biggest clonotypes. The sequencing sample was made of PBMCs or T cells enriched from blood (not recorded which). The source of these receptors is a man younger than 35 who had recovered from COVID-19.

This clone was recorded only once. V usage is TRBV15 and J usage is TRBJ2-3, with 10 nucleotides matching TRBD1. The CDR3 length is 15 residues. The ends lost 1 base at V and 3 bases at J; junction bases unmatched: 1. CDR1 LNHNV and CDR2 YYDKDF come from the germline V gene (reference sequence). CDR3 nucleotides: TGTGCCACCAGCAGAGGGACAGGGGGGACAGATACGCAGTATTTT. Amino acids: CATSRGTGGTDTQYF.

The J gene is TRBJ1-2, the V gene TRBV7-9; the D gene is possibly TRBD1 (6 bases). Germline V gives CDR1 SEHNR, CDR2 FQNEAQ (reference sequence). V was cut by 11 bases and J by 8 bases, with 18 bases left in between. This CDR3 is 12 amino acids long. Here the CDR3 reads CAGASGGAGYTF. DNA for the CDR3: TGTGCCGGCGCCTCTGGGGGGGCGGGCTACACCTTC. The full variable domain, rest sourced from reference TRBV7-9 and TRBJ1-2, is DTGVSQNPRHKITKRGQNVTFRCDPISEHNRLYWYRQTLGQGPEFLTYFQNEAQLEKSRLLSDRFSAERPKGSFSTLEIQRTEQGDSAMYLCAGASGGAGYTFGSGTRLTVV.

V gene TRBV28 combines with J gene TRBJ2-7, with TRBD1 matching over 11 bases. In germline, CDR1 is MDHEN, CDR2 SYDVKM. This CDR3 has 17 residues. Unmatched junction bases numbered 11, after V lost 2 bases and J lost 5 bases. In DNA, the CDR3 is TGTGCCAGCAGTTTACCCCGAGGGACAGGGGGGAGCAACGAGCAGTACTTC. Translating it yields CASSLPRGTGGSNEQYF. The variable domain in full, completed from reference TRBV28 and TRBJ2-7, reads DVKVTQSSRYLVKRTGEKVFLECVQDMDHENMFWYRQDPGLGLRLIYFSYDVKMKEKGDIPEGYSVSREKKERFSLILESASTNQTSMYLCASSLPRGTGGSNEQYFGPGTRLTVT.

The V and J genes are TRBV29-1 and TRBJ1-1, with D perhaps TRBD1 (6 bases). The germline V gene has CDR1 SQVTM and CDR2 ANQGSEA. Deletions cut 3 bases from V and 1 base from J, with 15 bases between. This CDR3 has 15 amino acids. For the CDR3, the DNA is TGCAGCGTTGACCCCGGACAGTTTACGAACACTGAAGCTTTCTTT. This gives the protein CSVDPGQFTNTEAFF.

V usage is TRBV13 and J usage is TRBJ1-4, with 7 positions matching TRBD1. Germline CDR1 is PRHDT and CDR2 is FYEKMQ (reference sequence). The junction had 11 bases not matched to a gene; V was cut back by 5 bases and J by 5 bases. The CDR3 sequence is 16 residues long. The CDR3 is CASSGDRELGNEKLFF. The CDR3 bases are TGTGCCAGCAGCGGAGACAGGGAATTGGGGAATGAAAAACTGTTTTTT.

The rearrangement links TRBV28 to TRBJ1-4; D remains unclear. The CDR3 is 14 amino acids. Germline V gene lookup returns CDR1 MDHEN and CDR2 SYDVKM. The V end lost 4 bases, the J end lost 4 bases, and 10 bases lay between the germline ends. The CDR3 loop reads CASSSPRNNEKLFF. The CDR3, as DNA: TGTGCCAGCAGTTCCCCGAGGAATAATGAAAAACTGTTTTTT.

This chain connects TRBV27 to TRBJ1-2, with D unclear. The CDR3 has 9 residues. V was cut by 8 bases and J by 7 bases, with 5 bases left in between. CDR1 is MNHEY and CDR2 is SMNVEV in the germline V gene (reference sequence). DNA of the CDR3: TGTGCCAGCTCGAGTGGCTACACCTTC. This sequence encodes CASSSGYTF.

The rearrangement uses TRBV3-1 (or the pseudogene TRBV3-2) and TRBJ1-6; D not certain. CDR1 and CDR2 (germline): LGHDT, YNNKEL (reference sequence). V was pared by 3 bases and J by 8 bases, with 11 bases between. The CDR3 has 14 residues. CDR3 loop: CASSHRREHSPLHF. The DNA of the CDR3 is TGTGCCAGCAGCCATCGTAGGGAGCATTCACCCCTCCACTTT.

There are a few counts of this clone. This rearrangement joins TRBV7-9 to TRBJ1-2, with D maybe TRBD1 (5 bases). With 0 bases removed from V and 5 bases from J, the gap between germline ends came to 13 bases. CDR3 size: 15 residues. Germline values: CDR1 SEHNR, CDR2 FQNEAQ (reference sequence). The CDR3 DNA reads as TGTGCCAGCAGCTTAGCAGGTCCAGGGTGGTATGGCTACACCTTC. Amino acids: CASSLAGPGWYGYTF. Supplemented by reference TRBV7-9 and TRBJ1-2, the full variable domain reads DTGVSQNPRHKITKRGQNVTFRCDPISEHNRLYWYRQTLGQGPEFLTYFQNEAQLEKSRLLSDRFSAERPKGSFSTLEIQRTEQGDSAMYLCASSLAGPGWYGYTFGSGTRLTVV.

Points on this clone: The same CDR3 can be traced to other DNA sequences in this sample. J is TRBJ1-2 and V is TRBV19, with TRBD1 matching over 7 bases. The CDR3 totals 14 residues. CDR1 LNHDA and CDR2 SQIVND come from the germline V gene (reference sequence). V shed 5 bases, J shed 0 bases, and the junction held 3 bases outside the gene matches. Here the CDR3 DNA reads TGTGCCAGTAGTGCGACAGGGTCTAACTATGGCTACACCTTC. Its translation: CASSATGSNYGYTF.

This chain connects TRBV7-3 to TRBJ1-1; TRBD1 aligns across 7 bases. Germline loops: CDR1 SGHTA, CDR2 FQGTGA. The CDR3 extends over 14 amino acids. J gave up 5 bases and V 3 bases, and 6 bases lay outside the gene matches. The CDR3 region has the DNA TGTGCCAGCAGCTTCCTAGGGGGCGAAACTGAAGCTTTCTTT. This codes for CASSFLGGETEAFF.

The rearrangement uses TRBV11-2 and TRBJ2-2, with 7 positions matching TRBD2. V shed 3 bases and J 4 bases; nucleotides not matched to a gene: 5. The CDR3 consists of 15 residues. In germline, CDR1 is SGHAT, CDR2 FQNNGV. For the CDR3, the DNA is TGTGCCAGCAGCTTCCGGGACTACTTCACCGGGGAGCTGTTTTTT. Translating gives CASSFRDYFTGELFF.

This chain links TRBV7-9 with TRBJ2-3, with 9 bases fitting TRBD2. CDR1 and CDR2 (germline): SEHNR, FQNEAQ (reference sequence). J gave up 4 bases and V 0 bases, and 11 bases lay outside the gene matches. The length of the CDR3 is 18 residues. The CDR3 sequence: CASSLARGPAGGPDTQYF. The CDR3 nucleotides are TGTGCCAGCAGCTTAGCGCGAGGACCGGCGGGAGGGCCAGATACGCAGTATTTT.

The rearrangement links TRBV18 to TRBJ2-7; 8 nucleotides agree with TRBD1. CDR1 is KGHSH and CDR2 is LQKENI in the germline V gene. The CDR3 totals 15 residues. V lost 4 bases to trimming and J lost 6 bases; unmatched junction nucleotides: 11. The DNA for the CDR3 is TGTGCCAGCTCACGGACAGGGAACGAATACAGCGAGCAGTACTTC. Translating gives CASSRTGNEYSEQYF.

CDR3 bases: TGTGCCAGTAGTATAGTCGCGGGAAACACTGAAGCTTTCTTT. It specifies CASSIVAGNTEAFF. The chain carries TRBV19 and TRBJ1-1; D gene unclear. Germline assignment: CDR1 LNHDA and CDR2 SQIVND (reference sequence). Trimming removed 1 base from V and 2 bases from J, with 8 bases in between. The CDR3 is 14 residues long.

The chain is built from TRBV10-3 and TRBJ2-1; the match to TRBD2 covers 7 bases. Unmatched junction bases numbered 7, after V lost 9 bases and J lost 2 bases. Germline assignment: CDR1 ENHRY and CDR2 SYGVKD. The CDR3 length is 14 residues. The chain's CDR3 is CAIKGGATYNEQFF. In DNA form, the CDR3 reads TGTGCCATTAAGGGAGGGGCTACCTACAATGAGCAGTTCTTC.

The chain uses TRBV6-5 and TRBJ1-1, with a possible D match to TRBD1 (5 bases). V lost 6 bases and J lost 6, with 14 bases in between. Germline assignment: CDR1 MNHEY and CDR2 SVGAGI. The CDR3 extends over 13 amino acids. The CDR3 reads CASRAGSVPEAFF. The DNA for the CDR3 is TGTGCCAGCAGGGCAGGGTCGGTCCCTGAAGCTTTCTTT.

The chain combines TRBV14 with TRBJ1-1; D is possibly TRBD1 (5 bases). The CDR3 spans 13 residues. Germline-derived CDR1 and CDR2 are SGHDN and FVKESK. The ends were cut back, 4 bases at V and 3 bases at J, with 9 bases in the middle. The CDR3 region has the DNA TGTGCCAGCAGCCGGGGCAGACACACTGAAGCTTTCTTT. Its protein is CASSRGRHTEAFF.

The chain combines TRBV28 with TRBJ2-1, with a possible D match to TRBD2 (5 bases). Germline CDR1 is MDHEN and CDR2 is SYDVKM. CDR3 length: 13 amino acids. V was clipped by 6 bases and J by 6 bases, with 12 bases between them. The CDR3 here is CASRLSDPNEQFF. As DNA, the CDR3 is TGTGCCAGCAGGCTTAGCGATCCCAATGAGCAGTTCTTC.

This sequence joins TRBV28 and TRBJ2-1; no firm D call. This CDR3 region has 11 residues. CDR1 MDHEN and CDR2 SYDVKM come from the germline V gene. V was cut by 5 bases and J by 8 bases, with 7 bases left in between. CDR3 region: CASSVIDEQFF. The CDR3 nucleotides are TGTGCCAGCAGTGTGATAGATGAGCAGTTCTTC.